The subject of this entry is one T cell receptor (beta chain). Assay: immunoSEQ multiplex PCR; the TCRdb copy retains only in-frame clones and omits some. The sample has 60,000 to 70,000 clones, about 90% seen once. The entry originates in a study of blood T cell repertoires in COVID-19. Study overall: The United States, Italy and Spain were the sources of the acute and convalescent COVID-19 samples. T cells, B-cell-depleted T cells, or PBMCs provided the cDNA or gDNA that served as material.

The sequencing sample was made of peripheral blood. The TCR comes from a woman aged 80 or older with active COVID-19.

CDR3 bases: TGCGCCAGCAGTGGGGTCGGGAGCGGGGGAAGCACAGATACGCAGTATTTT. Translation: CASSGVGSGGSTDTQYF. The genes are TRBV5-1 and TRBJ2-3, with TRBD2 matching over 8 bases. The ends lost 5 bases at V and 0 bases at J; junction bases unmatched: 11. This CDR3 has 17 residues. CDR1 SGHRS and CDR2 YFSETQ come from the germline V gene.